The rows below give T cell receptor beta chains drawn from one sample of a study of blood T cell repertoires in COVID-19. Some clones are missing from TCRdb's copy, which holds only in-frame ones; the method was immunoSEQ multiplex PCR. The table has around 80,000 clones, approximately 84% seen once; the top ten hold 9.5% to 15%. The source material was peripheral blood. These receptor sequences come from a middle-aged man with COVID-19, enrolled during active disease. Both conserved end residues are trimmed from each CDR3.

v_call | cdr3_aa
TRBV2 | ASLGGAGGSNQPQH
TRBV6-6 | ASSSRGNNQPQH
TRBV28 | AGRSGKVGTQY
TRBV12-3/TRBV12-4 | ASSPADTQY
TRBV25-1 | ASSEQGYYGYT
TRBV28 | ASSLSGTGQETQY
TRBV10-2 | ASSEREGPYEQY
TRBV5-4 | ASSSGTGLEQF
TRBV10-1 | ASSEKLAGDGANVLT
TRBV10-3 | AISPGGETQY
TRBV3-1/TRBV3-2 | ASSQGRSRTEAF
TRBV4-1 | ASSRPSSGRTHEQF